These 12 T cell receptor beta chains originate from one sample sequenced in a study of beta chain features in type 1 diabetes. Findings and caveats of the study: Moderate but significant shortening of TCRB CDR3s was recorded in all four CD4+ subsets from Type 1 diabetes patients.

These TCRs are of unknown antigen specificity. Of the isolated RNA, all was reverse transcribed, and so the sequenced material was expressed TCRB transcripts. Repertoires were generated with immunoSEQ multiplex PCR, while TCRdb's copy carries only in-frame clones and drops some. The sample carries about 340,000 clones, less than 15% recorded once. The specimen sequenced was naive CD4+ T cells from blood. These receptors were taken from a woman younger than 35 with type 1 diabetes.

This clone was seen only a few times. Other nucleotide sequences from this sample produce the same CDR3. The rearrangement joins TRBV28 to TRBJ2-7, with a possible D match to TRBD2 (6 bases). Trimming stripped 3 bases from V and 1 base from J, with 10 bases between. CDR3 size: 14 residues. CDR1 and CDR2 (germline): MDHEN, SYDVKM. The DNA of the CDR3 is TGTGCCAGCAGTTTTCCGGGAGAATCCTACGAGCAGTACTTC. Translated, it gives CASSFPGESYEQYF. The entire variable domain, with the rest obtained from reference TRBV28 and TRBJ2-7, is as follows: DVKVTQSSRYLVKRTGEKVFLECVQDMDHENMFWYRQDPGLGLRLIYFSYDVKMKEKGDIPEGYSVSREKKERFSLILESASTNQTSMYLCASSFPGESYEQYFGPGTRLTVT.

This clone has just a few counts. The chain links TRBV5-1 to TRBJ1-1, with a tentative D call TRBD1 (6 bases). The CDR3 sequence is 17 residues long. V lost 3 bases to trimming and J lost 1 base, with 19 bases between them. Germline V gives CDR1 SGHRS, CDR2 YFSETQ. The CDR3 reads CASSSLITGTPNTEAFF. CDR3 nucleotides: TGCGCCAGCAGCTCCTTGATAACCGGGACACCGAACACTGAAGCTTTCTTT.

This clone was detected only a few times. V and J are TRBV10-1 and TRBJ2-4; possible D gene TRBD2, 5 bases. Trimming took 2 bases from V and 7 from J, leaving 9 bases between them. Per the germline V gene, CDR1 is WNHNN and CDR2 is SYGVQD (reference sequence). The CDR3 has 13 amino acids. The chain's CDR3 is CASSERVANIQYF. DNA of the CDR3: TGCGCCAGCAGTGAGAGGGTAGCGAACATTCAGTACTTC.

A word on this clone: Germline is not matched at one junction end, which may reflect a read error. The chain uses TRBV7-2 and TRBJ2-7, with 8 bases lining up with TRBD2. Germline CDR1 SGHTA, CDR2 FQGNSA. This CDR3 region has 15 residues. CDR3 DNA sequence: TGTGCCAGCAGACCCCGTAGCGGGACTTCCTACGAGCCGTACTTC. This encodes CASRPRSGTSYEPYF.

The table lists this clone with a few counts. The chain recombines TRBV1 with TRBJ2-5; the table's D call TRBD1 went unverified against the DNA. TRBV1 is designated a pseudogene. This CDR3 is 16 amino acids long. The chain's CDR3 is CTSSQTTGDSRETQYF. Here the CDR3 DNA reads TGCACCAGCAGCCAAACCACAGGGGACTCTAGGGAGACCCAGTACTTC.

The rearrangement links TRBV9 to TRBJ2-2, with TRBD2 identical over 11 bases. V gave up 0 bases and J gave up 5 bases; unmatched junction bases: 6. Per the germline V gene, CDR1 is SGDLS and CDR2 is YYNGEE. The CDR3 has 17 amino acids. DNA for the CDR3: TGTGCCAGCAGCGTAGATCTAGCGGGAGGTCGTACCGGGGAGCTGTTTTTT. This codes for CASSVDLAGGRTGELFF.

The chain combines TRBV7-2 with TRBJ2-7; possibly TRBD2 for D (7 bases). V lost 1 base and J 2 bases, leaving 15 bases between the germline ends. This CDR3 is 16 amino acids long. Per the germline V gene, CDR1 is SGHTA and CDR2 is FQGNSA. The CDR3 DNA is TGTGCCAGCAGCTTAGAGGGGGGAGGGCGGACCTACGAGCAGTACTTC. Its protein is CASSLEGGGRTYEQYF.

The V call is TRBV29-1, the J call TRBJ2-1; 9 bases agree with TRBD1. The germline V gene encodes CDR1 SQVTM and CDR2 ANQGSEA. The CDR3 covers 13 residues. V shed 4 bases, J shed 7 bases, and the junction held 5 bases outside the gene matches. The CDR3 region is CSVVRTGANEQFF. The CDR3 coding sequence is TGCAGCGTTGTCAGGACAGGGGCAAATGAGCAGTTCTTC.

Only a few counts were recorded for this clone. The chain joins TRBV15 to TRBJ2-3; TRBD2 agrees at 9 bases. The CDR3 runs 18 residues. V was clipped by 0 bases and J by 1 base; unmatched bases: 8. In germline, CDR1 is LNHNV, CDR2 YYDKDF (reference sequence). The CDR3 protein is CATSRDPGTSTGTDTQYF. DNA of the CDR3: TGTGCCACCAGCAGAGATCCAGGGACTAGCACGGGCACAGATACGCAGTATTTT.

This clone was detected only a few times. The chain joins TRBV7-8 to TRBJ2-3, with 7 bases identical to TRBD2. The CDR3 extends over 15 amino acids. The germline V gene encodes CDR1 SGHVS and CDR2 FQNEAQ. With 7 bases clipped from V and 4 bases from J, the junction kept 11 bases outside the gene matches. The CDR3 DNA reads TGTGCCAGCACCGTTGACGGGAGGAGGTCAGATACGCAGTATTTT. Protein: CASTVDGRRSDTQYF.

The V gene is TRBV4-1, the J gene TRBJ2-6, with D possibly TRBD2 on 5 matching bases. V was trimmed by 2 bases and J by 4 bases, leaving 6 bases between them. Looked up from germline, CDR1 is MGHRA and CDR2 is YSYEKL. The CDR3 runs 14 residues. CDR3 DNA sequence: TGCGCCAGCAGCCAACTAGCCGGGGCCAACGTCCTGACTTTC. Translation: CASSQLAGANVLTF.

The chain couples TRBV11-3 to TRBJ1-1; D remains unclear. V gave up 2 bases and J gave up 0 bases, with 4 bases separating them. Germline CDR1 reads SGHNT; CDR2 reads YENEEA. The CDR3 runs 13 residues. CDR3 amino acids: CASSLQVNTEAFF. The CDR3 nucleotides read TGTGCCAGCAGCTTACAGGTGAACACTGAAGCTTTCTTT.